Shown below are 14 T cell receptor beta chains from a single sample sequenced in a study of cytomegalovirus exposure and HLA in healthy donors. Clones were sequenced by immunoSEQ multiplex PCR, and TCRdb holds only the in-frame ones, with some missing. Of roughly 350,000 clones in the sample, just over 85% were seen once. The specimen sequenced was PBMCs. The receptors were gathered from a woman aged 18 to 35 in good health and CMV-seronegative.

The chain has TRBV9 and TRBJ2-7, with 7 bases that match TRBD1. The J segment lost 5 bases and the V segment lost 4 bases, leaving 6 bases of the junction unmatched. Germline CDR1 SGDLS, CDR2 YYNGEE. CDR3 length: 13 residues. The CDR3 reads CASSIRTGDEQYF. CDR3 DNA sequence: TGTGCCAGCAGCATTAGAACAGGGGACGAGCAGTACTTC.

The rearrangement uses TRBV27 and TRBJ1-1, with a possible D match to TRBD1 (6 bases). Trimming took 6 bases from V and 3 from J, leaving 20 bases between them. The germline gives CDR1 MNHEY, CDR2 SMNVEV (reference sequence). CDR3 size: 16 residues. For the CDR3, the DNA is TGTGCCAGCAGACGGACAGTCTTGATCTCGGACACTGAAGCTTTCTTT. Its translation is CASRRTVLISDTEAFF.

The CDR3 DNA reads TGTGCCAGCAGTCCCATACAGGGATGGGGACAGCCCCAGCATTTT. Its translation: CASSPIQGWGQPQHF. This rearrangement joins TRBV6-5 to TRBJ1-5, with TRBD1 as a possible D gene (6 bases). Germline V lookup: CDR1 MNHEY, CDR2 SVGAGI. The CDR3 length is 15 residues. The ends were cut back, 5 bases at V and 7 bases at J, with 18 bases in the middle.

The J gene is TRBJ1-2, the V gene TRBV18; TRBD1 matches 10 bases. The CDR3 contains 14 residues. CDR1 is KGHSH and CDR2 is LQKENI in the germline V gene. V gave up 4 bases and J gave up 5 bases; unmatched junction bases: 4. The CDR3 sequence: CASSLGTGDYGYTF. The DNA for the CDR3 is TGTGCCAGCTCACTCGGGACAGGGGATTATGGCTACACCTTC.

The chain combines TRBV28 with TRBJ2-1; TRBD1 matches at 12 bases. The CDR3 consists of 15 residues. Unmatched junction bases numbered 5, after V lost 5 bases and J lost 6 bases. Germline CDR1 is MDHEN and CDR2 is SYDVKM. In nucleotides, the CDR3 is TGTGCCAGCAGTAAGCCGGGACAGGGGGCCAATGAGCAGTTCTTC. It encodes CASSKPGQGANEQFF.

The CDR3 spells CASSSVTGGGSNEQFF. The CDR3 DNA reads as TGTGCCAGCAGCTCTGTAACGGGCGGTGGGAGCAATGAGCAGTTCTTC. This chain links TRBV5-6 with TRBJ2-1; D is perhaps TRBD2 (5 bases). Trimming took off 3 bases at V and 6 bases at J, with 19 bases between the two ends. Per the germline V gene, CDR1 is SGHDT and CDR2 is YYEEEE. The CDR3 extends over 16 amino acids.

The chain couples TRBV6-5 to TRBJ2-1, with a possible D match to TRBD1 (5 bases). The ends were cut back, 7 bases at V and 7 bases at J, with 14 bases in the middle. This CDR3 is 13 amino acids long. The germline V gene encodes CDR1 MNHEY and CDR2 SVGAGI. CDR3 in amino acids: CASNSRGANEQFF. CDR3 nucleotide sequence: TGTGCCAGCAACTCCCGTGGGGCGAATGAGCAGTTCTTC.

The chain joins TRBV4-2 to TRBJ1-1; D is ambiguous. The germline CDR1 and CDR2 sequences are LGHNA and YNFKEQ. The length of the CDR3 is 15 residues. Trimming stripped 3 bases from V and 1 base from J, with 12 bases between. Here the CDR3 reads CASSQGRDWNTEAFF. In DNA form, the CDR3 reads TGTGCCAGCAGCCAGGGTCGGGATTGGAACACTGAAGCTTTCTTT.

This clone turned up a few times. J is TRBJ1-2 and V is TRBV7-9; no reliable D call. V was shortened by 3 bases and J by 4 bases, with 12 bases between the two germline ends. Per germline, CDR1 SEHNR and CDR2 FQNEAQ (reference sequence). This CDR3 is built from 14 residues. Here the CDR3 DNA reads TGTGCCAGCAGCTTCTCTACAGTGACCTATGGCTACACCTTC. Translating gives CASSFSTVTYGYTF.

The rearrangement links TRBV27 to TRBJ2-7, with a tentative D call TRBD1 (6 bases). Germline-derived CDR1 and CDR2 are MNHEY and SMNVEV (reference sequence). CDR3 length equals 13 residues. V was shortened by 3 bases and J by 2 bases, with 8 bases between the two germline ends. CDR3 protein: CASSFRQAYEQYF. The CDR3, as DNA: TGTGCCAGCAGTTTCCGACAGGCCTACGAGCAGTACTTC.

Concerning this clone: Sequence at one end of the junction differs from germline and may be a read error. V and J are TRBV7-7 and TRBJ2-2; TRBD2 agrees at 13 bases. The germline CDR1 and CDR2 sequences are SSHAT and FNYEAQ (reference sequence). The CDR3 totals 15 residues. This chain's CDR3 is CASSLGLAGAGELFF. For the CDR3, the DNA is TGTGCTAGCAGCTTAGGACTAGCGGGAGCCGGGGAGCTGTTTTTT.

This chain joins TRBV12-5 and TRBJ2-6, with D possibly TRBD1 on 6 matching bases. The CDR3 spans 20 residues. The V gene lost 6 bases and the J gene lost 0 bases, with 24 bases spanning the gap. Germline CDR1 LGHNT, CDR2 FRNRAP. The CDR3, as DNA: TGTGCTAGTGGCCGCAAATCTGCCGTGGACAGTAGCTCTGGGGCCAACGTCCTGACTTTC. This sequence encodes CASGRKSAVDSSSGANVLTF.

J is TRBJ2-5 and V is TRBV4-3, with a possible D match to TRBD2 (5 bases). V was trimmed by 0 bases and J by 2 bases, leaving 7 bases between them. This CDR3 spans 14 amino acids. Germline CDR1 and CDR2: LGHNA and YSLEER. The DNA for the CDR3 is TGCGCCAGCAGCCAAGATCGGGGACAAGAGACCCAGTACTTC. Its translation is CASSQDRGQETQYF.

V is TRBV5-1 and J is TRBJ2-6; D is undetermined. Germline values: CDR1 SGHRS, CDR2 YFSETQ. This CDR3 contains 15 residues. The V gene lost 0 bases and the J gene lost 5 bases, with 9 bases spanning the gap. The CDR3 DNA reads TGCGCCAGCAGCTTGGAAAGCCCCCGGGCCAACGTCCTGACTTTC. It yields the protein CASSLESPRANVLTF. The entire variable domain, with the rest obtained from reference TRBV5-1 and TRBJ2-6, is as follows: KAGVTQTPRYLIKTRGQQVTLSCSPISGHRSVSWYQQTPGQGLQFLFEYFSETQRNKGNFPGRFSGRQFSNSRSEMNVSTLELGDSALYLCASSLESPRANVLTFGAGSRLTVL.